The entry that follows covers one T cell receptor beta chain sequence. The target antigen is unknown. Each TCR beta cDNA library carried unique molecular identifiers. MiXCR, run by TCRdb on the PCR reads, gives a single entry per CDR3 protein. Here the sample spans roughly 620,000 distinct CDR3 sequences, around 47% being singletons. The CDR3 is made up of 16 amino acids. Per the germline V gene, CDR1 is MNHEY and CDR2 is SMNVEV (reference sequence). Trimming cost V 5 bases and J 4 bases, with 20 bases left between them. This sample is part of a study of post-analysis software for immune sequencing data. Study-wide findings and caveats: About five TRBV segments appeared more often in patients than in controls, and TRBV5-6, TRBV5-1 and TRBV20-1 were among these.

The rearrangement uses TRBV27 and TRBJ1-2, with D tentatively TRBD1 (6 bases). The TCR was taken from a girl between 5 and 17 years old with multiple sclerosis. Sequenced input: blood. The CDR3 DNA follows: TGTGCCAGCAGTCTAACACCAGGGGTTGCCCGCTATGGCTACACCTTC. Translation: CASSLTPGVARYGYTF.